The 17 T cell receptor beta chains presented below share a single source sample, sequenced in a study of blood T cell repertoires in COVID-19. TCRdb keeps only in-frame clones here, not all; method: immunoSEQ multiplex PCR. Here the sample spans 140,000 to 150,000 clones, around 90% being singletons. Specimen: PBMCs or T cells enriched from blood (not recorded which). These receptors came from a woman in her thirties or forties who had been exposed to COVID-19.

V is TRBV3-1 (or the pseudogene TRBV3-2) and J is TRBJ1-5; D is perhaps TRBD1 (5 bases). V lost 0 bases, J lost 7 bases, and 13 bases lay in between. The CDR3 is 15 amino acids. Germline values: CDR1 LGHDT, CDR2 YNNKEL (reference sequence). The CDR3 nucleotides are TGTGCCAGCAGCCAAGACTCCAGGGAGGGCCAGCCCCAGCATTTT. It encodes CASSQDSREGQPQHF.

V usage is TRBV3-1 (or the pseudogene TRBV3-2) and J usage is TRBJ2-3, with 7 bases matching TRBD2. This CDR3 has 12 residues. The V gene's germline CDR1 is LGHDT and CDR2 YNNKEL (reference sequence). Trimming at V came to 4 bases and at J to 7 bases, leaving 2 bases not matched to a gene. CDR3 sequence: CASSPGLYTQYF. CDR3 DNA: TGTGCCAGCAGCCCGGGACTATATACGCAGTATTTT.

This clone was picked up a small number of times. The chain carries TRBV13 and TRBJ2-7, with 8 bases identical to TRBD2. In germline, CDR1 is PRHDT, CDR2 FYEKMQ (reference sequence). Germline trimming cut 3 bases from V and 4 bases from J; bases unmatched to any gene: 5. The CDR3 extends over 14 amino acids. For the CDR3, the DNA is TGTGCCAGCAGCTTCGTCGGGGGGGAATACGAGCAGTACTTC. Amino acid sequence: CASSFVGGEYEQYF.

The J gene is TRBJ2-7, the V gene TRBV5-1, with 9 bases fitting TRBD1. This CDR3 region has 14 residues. Trimming removed 4 bases from V and 5 bases from J; junction bases left unmatched: 7. The germline CDR1 and CDR2 sequences are SGHRS and YFSETQ. This CDR3 reads CASSITGGGNEQYF. The CDR3 DNA reads TGCGCCAGCAGCATAACAGGGGGCGGGAACGAGCAGTACTTC.

The chain uses TRBV7-2 and TRBJ2-1; no clear D. This CDR3 is 15 amino acids long. V gave up 4 bases and J gave up 4 bases, with 14 bases separating them. Germline values: CDR1 SGHTA, CDR2 FQGNSA. The DNA for the CDR3 is TGTGCCAGCAGCTCCTCTTCCTTAACTTACAATGAGCAGTTCTTC. It specifies CASSSSSLTYNEQFF.

The CDR3 sequence is CASSRQGSGSYEQYF. The CDR3 nucleotides are TGTGCCAGCAGCCGCCAAGGGAGTGGATCCTACGAGCAGTACTTC. The gene calls are TRBV3-1 (or the pseudogene TRBV3-2) and TRBJ2-7, with D tentatively TRBD2 (5 bases). CDR3 length: 15 residues. With 4 bases removed from V and 1 base from J, the gap between germline ends came to 14 bases. Germline V gene data show CDR1 as LGHDT and CDR2 as YNNKEL (reference sequence).

This chain connects TRBV5-5 to TRBJ2-3; possible D gene TRBD1, 6 bases. The V end was cut by 4 bases, the J end by 7 bases, with 16 bases between. CDR3 length: 14 amino acids. The V gene's germline CDR1 is SGHKS and CDR2 YYEKEE (reference sequence). CDR3 sequence: CASSVRDTAYTQYF. CDR3 DNA: TGTGCCAGCAGCGTCCGGGACACCGCCTATACGCAGTATTTT.

The chain has TRBV7-9 and TRBJ2-1, with TRBD2 matching 12 bases. This CDR3 is built from 17 residues. Per germline, CDR1 SEHNR and CDR2 FQNEAQ (reference sequence). Trimming removed 0 bases from V and 7 bases from J; junction bases left unmatched: 7. CDR3 nucleotides: TGTGCCAGCAGCTTAGCCCGGACTAGCGGGGTTGTTAATGAGCAGTTCTTC. Encoded protein: CASSLARTSGVVNEQFF.

The count of this clone is one. This chain connects TRBV7-2 to TRBJ1-4; TRBD1 aligns across 8 bases. Germline V gene sequence: CDR1 SGHTA, CDR2 FQGNSA. V was pared by 5 bases and J by 6 bases, with 11 bases of the junction left unmatched. The CDR3 has 16 residues. CDR3 nucleotide sequence: TGTGCCAGCAGCCCCGGGTCAGGGGGCAGGCATGAAAAACTGTTTTTT. Its translation is CASSPGSGGRHEKLFF.

This clone was detected only a few times. V is TRBV7-9 and J is TRBJ2-7, with a possible D match to TRBD1 (5 bases). The germline V gene encodes CDR1 SEHNR and CDR2 FQNEAQ (reference sequence). V was cut by 5 bases and J by 0 bases, with 8 bases left in between. CDR3 length: 13 amino acids. In DNA form, the CDR3 reads TGTGCCAGCAGCCCCGACAGCTCCTACGAGCAGTACTTC. Its translation is CASSPDSSYEQYF.

The gene calls are TRBV18 and TRBJ1-4; 9 bases line up with TRBD1. This CDR3 region has 16 residues. The germline V gene has CDR1 KGHSH and CDR2 LQKENI. The junction had 12 bases not matched to a gene; V was cut back by 6 bases and J by 7 bases. CDR3 sequence (DNA): TGTGCCAGCTCGACTCTTACCGGGACAGGGACTGAAAAACTGTTTTTT. Translating it yields CASSTLTGTGTEKLFF.

The rearrangement joins TRBV7-3 to TRBJ2-1, with TRBD2 matching over 12 bases. This CDR3 spans 16 amino acids. V shed 5 bases, J shed 1 base, and the junction held 3 bases outside the gene matches. CDR1 is SGHTA and CDR2 is FQGTGA in the germline V gene. CDR3 in amino acids: CASSRLAGVSYNEQFF. The CDR3 coding sequence is TGTGCCAGCAGCCGACTAGCGGGGGTTTCCTACAATGAGCAGTTCTTC.

The chain uses TRBV7-3 and TRBJ1-2, with TRBD1 matching 8 bases. CDR3 length: 13 amino acids. Looked up from germline, CDR1 is SGHTA and CDR2 is FQGTGA. Losses at the gene ends were 1 base for V and 8 bases for J; bases not matched to a gene: 3. This CDR3 reads CASSLKQGAGYTF. The CDR3 region has the DNA TGTGCCAGCAGCTTAAAGCAGGGGGCCGGCTACACCTTC.

The J gene is TRBJ2-7, the V gene TRBV9; D gene unclear. In germline, CDR1 is SGDLS, CDR2 YYNGEE. Trimming removed 5 bases at V and 3 bases at J, with 15 bases between. The CDR3 is 14 residues long. CDR3 amino acids: CASSPARGSYEQYF. The CDR3 DNA reads TGTGCCAGCAGTCCCGCCCGCGGCAGCTACGAGCAGTACTTC.

This sequence joins TRBV5-8 and TRBJ1-2; tentative D call: TRBD1 (5 bases). Germline V lookup: CDR1 SGHTS, CDR2 YDEGEE. There are 14 residues in the CDR3. Trimming removed 0 bases from V and 7 bases from J, with 13 bases in between. CDR3 protein: CASSLVWAGGGYTF. As DNA, the CDR3 is TGTGCCAGCAGCTTGGTATGGGCGGGGGGTGGCTACACCTTC.

In its sample, this clone was seen once. The CDR3 loop is CASSRDSSLYEQYF. For the CDR3, the DNA is TGTGCCAGCTCACGGGACTCCAGCCTCTACGAGCAGTACTTC. The V call is TRBV18, the J call TRBJ2-7, with D tentatively TRBD2 (6 bases). CDR3 length equals 14 residues. Germline CDR1 KGHSH, CDR2 LQKENI. V was clipped by 4 bases and J by 3 bases, with 13 bases between them.

This chain joins TRBV19 and TRBJ2-7; D not certain. The CDR3 has 12 residues. Trimming removed 1 base from V and 8 bases from J, with 9 bases in between. Germline CDR1 reads LNHDA; CDR2 reads SQIVND (reference sequence). The CDR3: CASSIAGRQQYF. The CDR3, as DNA: TGTGCCAGTAGTATAGCAGGCCGGCAGCAGTACTTC.